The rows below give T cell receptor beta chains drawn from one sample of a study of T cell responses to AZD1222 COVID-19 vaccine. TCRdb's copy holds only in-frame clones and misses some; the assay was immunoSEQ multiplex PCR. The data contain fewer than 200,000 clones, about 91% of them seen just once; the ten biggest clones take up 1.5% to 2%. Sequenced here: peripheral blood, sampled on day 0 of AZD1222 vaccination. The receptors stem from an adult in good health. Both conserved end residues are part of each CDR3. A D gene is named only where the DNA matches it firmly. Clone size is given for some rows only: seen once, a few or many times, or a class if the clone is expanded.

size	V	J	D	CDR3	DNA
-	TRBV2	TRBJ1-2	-	CASSGPGGPVYGYTF	TGTGCCAGCAGCGGTCCTGGGGGGCCGGTTTATGGCTACACCTTC
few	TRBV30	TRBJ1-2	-	CADGGGGLGGYTF	TGTGCCGACGGAGGGGGTGGCTTAGGTGGCTACACCTTC
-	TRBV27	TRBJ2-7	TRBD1	CASSKSGQVYEQYF	TGTGCCAGCAGTAAAAGCGGACAGGTATACGAGCAGTACTTC
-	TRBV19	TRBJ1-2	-	CASTSQTGLTNYGYTF	TGTGCCAGTACCAGCCAAACAGGGCTGACCAACTATGGCTACACCTTC
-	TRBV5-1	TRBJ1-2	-	CASSLGVAAVNYGYTF	TGCGCCAGCAGCTTGGGGGTGGCAGCGGTCAACTATGGCTACACCTTC
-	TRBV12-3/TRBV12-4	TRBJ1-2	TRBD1	CASSQDRGRGYTF	TGTGCCAGCAGTCAAGACAGGGGGCGAGGCTACACCTTC
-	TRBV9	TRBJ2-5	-	CASSVDSGGETQYF	TGTGCCAGCAGCGTAGATTCTGGGGGAGAGACCCAGTACTTC
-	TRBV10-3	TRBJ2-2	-	CAISGTGELFF	TGTGCCATCAGTGGAACCGGGGAGCTGTTTTTT
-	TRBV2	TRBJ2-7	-	CASSERRGITGEQYF	TGTGCCAGCAGTGAACGGCGCGGGATCACTGGCGAGCAGTACTTC
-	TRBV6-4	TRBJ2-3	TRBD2	CASSEGLAGGSTQYF	TGTGCCAGCAGTGAGGGTCTAGCGGGGGGGAGTACGCAGTATTTT
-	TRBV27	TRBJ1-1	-	CASSLVPLNTEAFF	TGTGCCAGCAGTTTAGTCCCGTTGAACACTGAAGCTTTCTTT
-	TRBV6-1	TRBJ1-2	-	CASSESRVGYTF	TGTGCCAGCAGTGAGAGTCGAGTTGGCTACACCTTC
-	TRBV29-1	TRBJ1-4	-	CSVHPAGEEKLFF	TGCAGCGTGCACCCTGCGGGGGAAGAAAAACTGTTTTTT
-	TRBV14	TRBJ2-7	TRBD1	CASSQVTGTPYEQYF	TGTGCCAGCAGCCAAGTGACAGGGACCCCCTACGAGCAGTACTTC
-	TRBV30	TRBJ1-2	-	CAWSEGRSYGYTF	TGTGCCTGGAGTGAAGGGCGGTCCTATGGCTACACCTTC
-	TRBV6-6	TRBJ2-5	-	CASSLDPVGETQYF	TGTGCCAGCAGCCTCGACCCGGTTGGAGAGACCCAGTACTTC
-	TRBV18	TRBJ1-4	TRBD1	CASSPNGQGANEKLFF	TGTGCCAGCTCACCCAATGGACAGGGTGCTAATGAAAAACTGTTTTTT
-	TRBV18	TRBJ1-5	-	CASSPDSGGQPQHF	TGTGCCAGCTCACCAGACAGTGGGGGACAGCCCCAGCATTTT
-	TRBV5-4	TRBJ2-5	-	CASSFTGEETQYF	TGTGCCAGCAGCTTTACGGGGGAGGAGACCCAGTACTTC
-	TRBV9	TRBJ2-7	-	CASSVGGQTYEQYF	TGTGCCAGCAGCGTAGGCGGGCAGACCTACGAGCAGTACTTC
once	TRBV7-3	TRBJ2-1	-	CASSLTRSYNEQFF	TGTGCCAGCAGCTTAACGCGCTCCTACAATGAGCAGTTCTTC
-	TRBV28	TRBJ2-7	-	CASSSSYEQYF	TGTGCCAGCAGCTCCTCATACGAGCAGTACTTC
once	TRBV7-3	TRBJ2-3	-	CASSSTHRDTQYF	TGTGCCAGCAGCTCCACACACAGGGATACGCAGTATTTT
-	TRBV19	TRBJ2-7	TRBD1	CASSILGTGVVEQYF	TGTGCCAGTAGTATCCTTGGGACAGGGGTGGTCGAGCAGTACTTC
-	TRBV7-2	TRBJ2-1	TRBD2	CASSLGLAGNNEQFF	TGTGCCAGCAGTCTTGGACTAGCGGGCAATAATGAGCAGTTCTTC
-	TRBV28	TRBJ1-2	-	CASRVRAETGYTF	TGTGCCAGCAGGGTCAGGGCAGAGACGGGCTACACCTTC
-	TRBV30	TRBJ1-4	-	CAWNRNEKLFF	TGTGCCTGGAATAGGAATGAAAAACTGTTTTTT
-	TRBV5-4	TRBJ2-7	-	CASSPHYGNEQYF	TGTGCCAGCAGCCCGCATTATGGCAACGAGCAGTACTTC
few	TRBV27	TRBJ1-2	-	CASSFSQGGSRDGYTF	TGTGCCAGCAGTTTTTCCCAGGGTGGGTCCCGTGATGGCTACACCTTC
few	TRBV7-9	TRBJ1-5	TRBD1	CASSSGGRSNQPQHF	TGTGCCAGCAGCTCAGGGGGCCGGAGCAATCAGCCCCAGCATTTT
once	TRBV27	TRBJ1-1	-	CASQDPNTEAFF	TGTGCCAGCCAGGACCCGAACACTGAAGCTTTCTTT
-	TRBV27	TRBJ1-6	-	CASSLSPGPNSPLHF	TGTGCCAGCAGTTTATCGCCAGGGCCCAATTCACCCCTCCACTTT
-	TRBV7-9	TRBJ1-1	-	CATEGEAFF	TGTGCCACTGAGGGTGAAGCTTTCTTT
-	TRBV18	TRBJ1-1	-	CASSPGELRAEAFF	TGTGCCAGCTCACCAGGGGAACTGCGGGCTGAAGCTTTCTTT
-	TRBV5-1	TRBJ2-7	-	CASSFKYEQYF	TGCGCCAGCAGCTTTAAATACGAGCAGTACTTC
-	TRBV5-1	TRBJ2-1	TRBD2	CASSLRTSGGSSYNEQFF	TGCGCCAGCAGCCTAAGGACTAGCGGGGGAAGCTCCTACAATGAGCAGTTCTTC
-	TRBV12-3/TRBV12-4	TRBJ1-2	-	CASSLGTRDGYTF	TGTGCCAGCAGTTTAGGGACCCGGGATGGCTACACCTTC
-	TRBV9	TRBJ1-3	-	CASSAGPRNTIYF	TGTGCCAGCAGTGCAGGCCCCAGGAACACCATATATTTT
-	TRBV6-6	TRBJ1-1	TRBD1	CASSHGTVEAFF	TGTGCCAGCAGCCACGGGACAGTTGAAGCTTTCTTT
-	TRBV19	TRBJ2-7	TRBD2	CASSISGTDLYEQYF	TGTGCCAGTAGTATAAGCGGGACTGACCTCTACGAGCAGTACTTC
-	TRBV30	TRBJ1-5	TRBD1	CAWSRGQSNQPQHF	TGTGCCTGGAGCCGGGGACAGTCCAATCAGCCCCAGCATTTT
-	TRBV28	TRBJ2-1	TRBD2	CASAGGRANEQFF	TGTGCCAGCGCGGGCGGGAGGGCCAATGAGCAGTTCTTC
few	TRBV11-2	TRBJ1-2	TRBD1	CASRSIRDSTNYGYTF	TGTGCCAGCAGATCTATCCGGGACAGTACTAACTATGGCTACACCTTC
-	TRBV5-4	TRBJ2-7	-	CASSRNRVDEQYF	TGTGCCAGCAGCCGGAACAGGGTCGACGAGCAGTACTTC
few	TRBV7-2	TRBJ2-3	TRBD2	CASSSTSGGVTDTQYF	TGTGCCAGCAGTTCGACTAGCGGGGGGGTCACAGATACGCAGTATTTT
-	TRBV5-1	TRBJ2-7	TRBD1	CASSLRGTLDNEQYF	TGCGCCAGCTCTCTCAGGGGGACCCTAGACAACGAGCAGTACTTC
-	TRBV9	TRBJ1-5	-	CASSVSSGDQPQHF	TGTGCCAGCAGCGTATCTTCCGGAGATCAGCCCCAGCATTTT
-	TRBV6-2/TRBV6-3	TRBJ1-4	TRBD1	CASSLGTGGPEKLFF	TGTGCCAGCAGTTTAGGGACAGGGGGTCCTGAAAAACTGTTTTTT
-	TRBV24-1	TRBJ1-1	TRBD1	CATSGTGGEAFF	TGTGCCACCAGTGGTACAGGGGGTGAAGCTTTCTTT
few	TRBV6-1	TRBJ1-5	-	CASSDRAYQPQHF	TGTGCCAGCAGTGACAGGGCATATCAGCCCCAGCATTTT
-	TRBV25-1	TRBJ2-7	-	CASSRDGFGEQYF	TGTGCCAGCAGCAGGGACGGTTTCGGGGAGCAGTACTTC